This T cell receptor (beta chain) was sequenced during a study of T cells in Graves' hyperthyroidism and ophthalmopathy. About the study: Prior to any treatment, at the point of initial diagnosis, peripheral blood was collected.

The trim removed 4 bases at V and 3 bases at J, leaving 18 bases unmatched. The CDR3 consists of 18 residues. Germline values: CDR1 MDHEN, CDR2 SYDVKM. This clonotype showed up many times. Antigen specificity is unknown. General study findings and limits: Separation of ophthalmopathy from stable hyperthyroidism was achieved by a 13 V-J model. Blood also contained most expanded thyroid clonotypes above 0.001.

Every diagnosis used clinical symptoms, serum thyroxine and TRAb, thyroid ultrasound and orbital computed tomography. TCR beta CDR3 regions were amplified from RNA transcripts. HTBI primers were used for first-round RT-PCR of the TCR CDR3. TCRdb itself ran the multiplex PCR reads through MiXCR, one entry per CDR3 protein. The table shows approximately 600,000 distinct CDR3 sequences, with roughly 15% occurring only once. This sequence originates from a woman aged 40 to 55 with Graves' ophthalmopathy. The sequenced sample consisted of blood. The chain links TRBV28 to TRBJ2-7, with 7 nucleotides matching TRBD2. CDR3 loop: CASSSMVLGEGRIYEQYF. As DNA, the CDR3 is TGTGCCAGCAGTTCTATGGTCCTAGGGGAGGGCCGAATCTACGAGCAGTACTTC. The variable domain in full, completed from reference TRBV28 and TRBJ2-7, reads DVKVTQSSRYLVKRTGEKVFLECVQDMDHENMFWYRQDPGLGLRLIYFSYDVKMKEKGDIPEGYSVSREKKERFSLILESASTNQTSMYLCASSSMVLGEGRIYEQYFGPGTRLTVT.